This T cell receptor beta chain derives from a study of cytomegalovirus exposure and HLA in healthy donors. This clone is a singleton in its sample. Germline V gene sequence: CDR1 SGDLS, CDR2 YYNGEE. This CDR3 is built from 15 residues. The trim removed 2 bases at V and 5 bases at J, leaving 8 bases unmatched. PCR involved 60 Vbeta and 13 Jbeta primers. Sequenced by immunoSEQ multiplex PCR; TCRdb stores in-frame clones only, minus some. The repertoire holds 200,000 to 250,000 clones, 75% to 85% seen once, with approximately 8.4% in the top ten. The receptor was isolated from a woman aged 55-75 years in good health and CMV-seropositive. The specimen sequenced was PBMCs. The chain joins TRBV9 to TRBJ2-5; TRBD1 aligns across 8 bases. CDR3 sequence reads: CASSVTGDAVETQYF. DNA for the CDR3: TGTGCCAGCAGCGTGACAGGGGATGCGGTGGAGACCCAGTACTTC. The full variable domain, its missing parts supplied by reference TRBV9 and TRBJ2-5, is DSGVTQTPKHLITATGQRVTLRCSPRSGDLSVYWYQQSLDQGLQFLIQYYNGEERAKGNILERFSAQQFPDLHSELNLSSLELGDSALYFCASSVTGDAVETQYFGPGTRLLVL.